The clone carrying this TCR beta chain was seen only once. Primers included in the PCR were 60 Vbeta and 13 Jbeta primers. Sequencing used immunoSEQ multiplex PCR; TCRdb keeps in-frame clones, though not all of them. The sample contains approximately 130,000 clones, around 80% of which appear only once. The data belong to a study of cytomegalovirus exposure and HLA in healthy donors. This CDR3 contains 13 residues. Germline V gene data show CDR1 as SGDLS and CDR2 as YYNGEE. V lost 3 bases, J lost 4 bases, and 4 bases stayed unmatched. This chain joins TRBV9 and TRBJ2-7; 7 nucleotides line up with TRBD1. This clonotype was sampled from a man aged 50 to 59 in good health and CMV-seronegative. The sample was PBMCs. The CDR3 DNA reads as TGTGCCAGCAGCGAGGGGGCAGGGTACGAGCAGTACTTC. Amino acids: CASSEGAGYEQYF.